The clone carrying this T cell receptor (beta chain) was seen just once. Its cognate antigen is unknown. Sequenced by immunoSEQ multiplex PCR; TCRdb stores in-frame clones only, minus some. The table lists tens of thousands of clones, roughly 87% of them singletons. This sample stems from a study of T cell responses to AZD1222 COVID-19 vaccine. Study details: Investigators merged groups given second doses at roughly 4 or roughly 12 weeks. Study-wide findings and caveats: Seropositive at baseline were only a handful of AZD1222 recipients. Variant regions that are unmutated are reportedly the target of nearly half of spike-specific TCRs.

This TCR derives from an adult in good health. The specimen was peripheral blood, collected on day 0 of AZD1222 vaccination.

The CDR3 DNA reads as TGTGCCAGCAGCTCACGCCTTGGCGGGGGAACCTACAATGAGCAGTTCTTC. Amino acids: CASSSRLGGGTYNEQFF. V is TRBV7-2 and J is TRBJ2-1; the match to TRBD2 covers 7 bases. J gave up 2 bases and V 4 bases, and 11 bases lay outside the gene matches. The CDR3 is 17 amino acids. Germline CDR1 is SGHTA and CDR2 is FQGNSA.